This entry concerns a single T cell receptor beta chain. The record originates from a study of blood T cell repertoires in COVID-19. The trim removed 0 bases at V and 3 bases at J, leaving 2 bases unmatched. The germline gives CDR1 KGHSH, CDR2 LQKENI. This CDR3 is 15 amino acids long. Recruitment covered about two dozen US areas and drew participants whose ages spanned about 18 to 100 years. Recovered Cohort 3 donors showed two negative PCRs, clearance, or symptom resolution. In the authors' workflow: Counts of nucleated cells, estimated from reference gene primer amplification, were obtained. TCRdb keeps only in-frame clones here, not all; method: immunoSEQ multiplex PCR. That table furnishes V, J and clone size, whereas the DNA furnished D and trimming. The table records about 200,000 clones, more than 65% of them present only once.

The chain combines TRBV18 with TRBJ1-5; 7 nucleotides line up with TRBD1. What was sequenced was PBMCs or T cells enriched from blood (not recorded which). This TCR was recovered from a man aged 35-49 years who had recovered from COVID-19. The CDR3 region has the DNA TGTGCCAGCTCACCACCGGACAGGCCCAATCAGCCCCAGCATTTT. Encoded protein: CASSPPDRPNQPQHF.